These 5 T cell receptor beta chains were all obtained from the same sample, sequenced in a study of cytomegalovirus exposure and HLA in healthy donors. Primers for the PCR totalled 60 Vbeta and 13 Jbeta. Measured with immunoSEQ multiplex PCR; TCRdb has only the in-frame clones, and not every one. The sample lists about 140,000 clones, more than 75% occurring once. Sequencing was done on a sample of PBMCs. The source of these receptors is a female donor in good health and CMV-seronegative.

This chain uses TRBV4-1 with TRBJ2-1, with D possibly being TRBD2 (6 bases). This CDR3 comprises 13 residues. V was shortened by 1 base and J by 12 bases, with 13 bases between the two germline ends. Germline V gene lookup returns CDR1 MGHRA and CDR2 YSYEKL. This CDR3 reads CASSQGAGRWQFF. The CDR3 region has the DNA TGCGCCAGCAGCCAAGGGGCGGGACGATGGCAGTTCTTC.

This chain connects TRBV25-1 to TRBJ2-5; D remains ambiguous. This CDR3 comprises 14 residues. Trimming removed 3 bases at V and 3 bases at J, with 11 bases between. Looked up from germline, CDR1 is MGHDK and CDR2 is SYGVNS. The CDR3 loop is CASSDPQLEETQYF. In DNA, the CDR3 is TGTGCCAGCAGTGACCCACAGTTGGAAGAGACCCAGTACTTC.

This clone has more than one count but fewer than ten. This rearrangement joins TRBV29-1 to TRBJ1-1, with D unresolved. The germline CDR1 and CDR2 sequences are SQVTM and ANQGSEA. V lost 7 bases to trimming and J lost 1 base, with 4 bases between them. The CDR3 is 10 residues long. The CDR3 nucleotides are TGCAGCGCCTCGAACACTGAAGCTTTCTTT. Translated, it gives CSASNTEAFF.

This clone turned up a few times. CDR3 nucleotides: TGTGCCAGCAGTTTCAGGGTAAGGACTGAAGCTTTCTTT. This encodes CASSFRVRTEAFF. V gene TRBV27 combines with J gene TRBJ1-1, with a possible D match to TRBD1 (5 bases). Looked up from germline, CDR1 is MNHEY and CDR2 is SMNVEV (reference sequence). V was clipped by 3 bases and J by 5 bases, with 10 bases between them. The CDR3 runs to 13 residues.

The V and J genes are TRBV10-3 and TRBJ1-1, with D hard to call. Germline V gene lookup returns CDR1 ENHRY and CDR2 SYGVKD. The CDR3 contains 11 residues. Trimming removed 0 bases from V and 11 bases from J, with 7 bases in between. CDR3 residues: CAISESAGAFF. CDR3 in DNA: TGTGCCATCAGTGAGTCGGCGGGTGCTTTCTTT.